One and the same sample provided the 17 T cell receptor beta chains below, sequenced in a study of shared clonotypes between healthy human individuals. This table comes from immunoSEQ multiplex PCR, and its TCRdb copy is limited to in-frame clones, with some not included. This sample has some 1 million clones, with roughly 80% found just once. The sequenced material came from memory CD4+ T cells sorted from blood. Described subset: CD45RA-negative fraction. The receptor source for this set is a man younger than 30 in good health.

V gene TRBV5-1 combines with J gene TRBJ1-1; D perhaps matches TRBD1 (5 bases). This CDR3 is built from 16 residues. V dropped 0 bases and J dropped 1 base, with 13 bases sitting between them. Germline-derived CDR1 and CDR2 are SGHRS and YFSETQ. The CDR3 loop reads CASSLGPGGANTEAFF. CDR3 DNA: TGCGCCAGCAGCTTGGGGCCAGGCGGGGCGAACACTGAAGCTTTCTTT.

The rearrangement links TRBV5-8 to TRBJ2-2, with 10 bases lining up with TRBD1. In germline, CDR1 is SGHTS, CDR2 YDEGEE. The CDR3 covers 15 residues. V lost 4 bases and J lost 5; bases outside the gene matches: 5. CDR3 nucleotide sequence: TGTGCCAGCAGCCCGGGACAGGGGAAGACCGGGGAGCTGTTTTTT. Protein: CASSPGQGKTGELFF.

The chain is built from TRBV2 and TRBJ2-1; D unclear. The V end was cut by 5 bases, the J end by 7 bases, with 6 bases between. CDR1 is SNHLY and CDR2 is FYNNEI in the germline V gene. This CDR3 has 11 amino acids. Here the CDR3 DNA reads TGTGCCAGCAGTTTGGGGAATGAGCAGTTCTTC. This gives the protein CASSLGNEQFF.

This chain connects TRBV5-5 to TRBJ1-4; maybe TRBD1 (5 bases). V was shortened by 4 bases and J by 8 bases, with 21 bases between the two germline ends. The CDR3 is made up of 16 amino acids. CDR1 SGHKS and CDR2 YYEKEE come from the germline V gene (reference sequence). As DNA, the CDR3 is TGTGCCAGCAGCGAGCCAACCGGGACGGGCGGGGAAAAACTGTTTTTT. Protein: CASSEPTGTGGEKLFF.

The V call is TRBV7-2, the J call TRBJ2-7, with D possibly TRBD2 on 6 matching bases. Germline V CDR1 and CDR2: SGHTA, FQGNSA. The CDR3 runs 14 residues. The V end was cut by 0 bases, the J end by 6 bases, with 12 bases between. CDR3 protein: CASSLAGRSAEQYF. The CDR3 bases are TGTGCCAGCAGCTTAGCCGGGAGATCCGCCGAGCAGTACTTC.

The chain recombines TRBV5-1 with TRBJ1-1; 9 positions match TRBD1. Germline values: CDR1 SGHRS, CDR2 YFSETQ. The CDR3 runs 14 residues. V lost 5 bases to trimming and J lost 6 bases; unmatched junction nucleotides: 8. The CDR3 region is CASRPGTGPPEAFF. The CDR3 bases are TGCGCCAGCAGACCCGGGACAGGGCCCCCTGAAGCTTTCTTT.

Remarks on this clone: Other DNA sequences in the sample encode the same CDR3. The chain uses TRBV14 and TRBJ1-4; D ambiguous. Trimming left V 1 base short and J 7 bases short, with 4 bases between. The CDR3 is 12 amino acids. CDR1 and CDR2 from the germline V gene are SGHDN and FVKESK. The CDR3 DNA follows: TGTGCCAGCAGCCAAGTTCGTGAAAAACTGTTTTTT. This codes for CASSQVREKLFF.

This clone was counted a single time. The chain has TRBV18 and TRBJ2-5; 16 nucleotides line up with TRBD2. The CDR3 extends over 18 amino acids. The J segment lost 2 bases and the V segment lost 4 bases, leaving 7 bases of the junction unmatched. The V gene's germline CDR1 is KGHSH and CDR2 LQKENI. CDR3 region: CASSLGLAGGPNQETQYF. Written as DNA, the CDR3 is TGTGCCAGCTCACTGGGACTAGCGGGAGGGCCAAATCAAGAGACCCAGTACTTC. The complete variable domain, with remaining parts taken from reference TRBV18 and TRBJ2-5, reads NAGVMQNPRHLVRRRGQEARLRCSPMKGHSHVYWYRQLPEEGLKFMVYLQKENIIDESGMPKERFSAEFPKEGPSILRIQQVVRGDSAAYFCASSLGLAGGPNQETQYFGPGTRLLVL.

The CDR3 DNA follows: TGTGCCAGCAGTTTAACGGGACAGGGGAATTCACCCCTCCACTTT. This encodes CASSLTGQGNSPLHF. The gene calls are TRBV28 and TRBJ1-6; 10 nucleotides line up with TRBD1. With V trimmed by 2 bases and J by 7 bases, 2 bases remained unmatched. This CDR3 has 15 amino acids. Germline values: CDR1 MDHEN, CDR2 SYDVKM.

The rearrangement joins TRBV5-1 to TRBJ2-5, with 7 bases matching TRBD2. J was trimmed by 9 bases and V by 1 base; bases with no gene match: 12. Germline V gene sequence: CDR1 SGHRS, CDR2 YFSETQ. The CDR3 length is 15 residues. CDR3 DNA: TGCGCCAGCAGCTTGTCCTCTCCGGGAGGCGAGCCCCAGTACTTC. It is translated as CASSLSSPGGEPQYF. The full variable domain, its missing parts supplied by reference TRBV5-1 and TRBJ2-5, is KAGVTQTPRYLIKTRGQQVTLSCSPISGHRSVSWYQQTPGQGLQFLFEYFSETQRNKGNFPGRFSGRQFSNSRSEMNVSTLELGDSALYLCASSLSSPGGEPQYFGPGTRLLVL.

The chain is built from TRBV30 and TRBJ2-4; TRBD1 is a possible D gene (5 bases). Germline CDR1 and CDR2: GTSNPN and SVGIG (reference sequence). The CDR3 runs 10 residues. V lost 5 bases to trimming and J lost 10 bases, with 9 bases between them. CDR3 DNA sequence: TGTGCCTGGGGGGCTAAGATTCAGTACTTC. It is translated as CAWGAKIQYF.

This chain's CDR3 is CATVAGELFF. The CDR3 nucleotides are TGTGCCACCGTCGCCGGGGAGCTGTTTTTT. The rearrangement links TRBV9 to TRBJ2-2; D not resolved. V was trimmed by 9 bases and J by 6 bases, leaving 6 bases between them. The CDR3 extends over 10 amino acids. Germline V lookup: CDR1 SGDLS, CDR2 YYNGEE.

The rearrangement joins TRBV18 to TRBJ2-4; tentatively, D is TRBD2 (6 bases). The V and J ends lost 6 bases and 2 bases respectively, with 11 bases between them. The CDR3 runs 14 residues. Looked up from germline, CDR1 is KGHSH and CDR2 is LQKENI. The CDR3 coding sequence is TGTGCCAGCTCCCTCGGGGGTTCCAAAAACATTCAGTACTTC. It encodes CASSLGGSKNIQYF.

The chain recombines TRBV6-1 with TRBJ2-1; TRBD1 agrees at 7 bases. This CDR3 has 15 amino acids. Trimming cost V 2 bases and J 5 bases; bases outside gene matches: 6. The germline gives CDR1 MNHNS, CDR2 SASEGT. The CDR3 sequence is CASSEMGQINNEQFF. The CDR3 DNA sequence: TGTGCCAGCAGTGAAATGGGACAGATTAACAATGAGCAGTTCTTC.

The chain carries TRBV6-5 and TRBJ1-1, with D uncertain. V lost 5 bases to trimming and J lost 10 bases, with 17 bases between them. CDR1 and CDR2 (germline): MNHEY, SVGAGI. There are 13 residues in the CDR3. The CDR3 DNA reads TGTGCCAGCAGTCCCACGCGTGGAGGGAGAGCTTTCTTT. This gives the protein CASSPTRGGRAFF.

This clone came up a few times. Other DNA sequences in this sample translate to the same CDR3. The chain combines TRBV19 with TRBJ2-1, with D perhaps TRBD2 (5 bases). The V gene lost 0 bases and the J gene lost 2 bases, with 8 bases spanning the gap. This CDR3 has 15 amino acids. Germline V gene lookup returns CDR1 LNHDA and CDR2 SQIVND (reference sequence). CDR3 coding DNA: TGTGCCAGTAGTATAGAGGGGAGTACCTACAATGAGCAGTTCTTC. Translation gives CASSIEGSTYNEQFF. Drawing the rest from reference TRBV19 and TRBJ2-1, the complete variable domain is DGGITQSPKYLFRKEGQNVTLSCEQNLNHDAMYWYRQDPGQGLRLIYYSQIVNDFQKGDIAEGYSVSREKKESFPLTVTSAQKNPTAFYLCASSIEGSTYNEQFFGPGTRLTVL.

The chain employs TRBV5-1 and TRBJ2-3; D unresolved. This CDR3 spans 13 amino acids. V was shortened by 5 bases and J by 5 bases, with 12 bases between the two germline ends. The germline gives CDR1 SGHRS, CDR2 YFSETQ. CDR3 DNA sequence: TGCGCCAGCAGTGAAGTAGCCATAGATACGCAGTATTTT. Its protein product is CASSEVAIDTQYF.